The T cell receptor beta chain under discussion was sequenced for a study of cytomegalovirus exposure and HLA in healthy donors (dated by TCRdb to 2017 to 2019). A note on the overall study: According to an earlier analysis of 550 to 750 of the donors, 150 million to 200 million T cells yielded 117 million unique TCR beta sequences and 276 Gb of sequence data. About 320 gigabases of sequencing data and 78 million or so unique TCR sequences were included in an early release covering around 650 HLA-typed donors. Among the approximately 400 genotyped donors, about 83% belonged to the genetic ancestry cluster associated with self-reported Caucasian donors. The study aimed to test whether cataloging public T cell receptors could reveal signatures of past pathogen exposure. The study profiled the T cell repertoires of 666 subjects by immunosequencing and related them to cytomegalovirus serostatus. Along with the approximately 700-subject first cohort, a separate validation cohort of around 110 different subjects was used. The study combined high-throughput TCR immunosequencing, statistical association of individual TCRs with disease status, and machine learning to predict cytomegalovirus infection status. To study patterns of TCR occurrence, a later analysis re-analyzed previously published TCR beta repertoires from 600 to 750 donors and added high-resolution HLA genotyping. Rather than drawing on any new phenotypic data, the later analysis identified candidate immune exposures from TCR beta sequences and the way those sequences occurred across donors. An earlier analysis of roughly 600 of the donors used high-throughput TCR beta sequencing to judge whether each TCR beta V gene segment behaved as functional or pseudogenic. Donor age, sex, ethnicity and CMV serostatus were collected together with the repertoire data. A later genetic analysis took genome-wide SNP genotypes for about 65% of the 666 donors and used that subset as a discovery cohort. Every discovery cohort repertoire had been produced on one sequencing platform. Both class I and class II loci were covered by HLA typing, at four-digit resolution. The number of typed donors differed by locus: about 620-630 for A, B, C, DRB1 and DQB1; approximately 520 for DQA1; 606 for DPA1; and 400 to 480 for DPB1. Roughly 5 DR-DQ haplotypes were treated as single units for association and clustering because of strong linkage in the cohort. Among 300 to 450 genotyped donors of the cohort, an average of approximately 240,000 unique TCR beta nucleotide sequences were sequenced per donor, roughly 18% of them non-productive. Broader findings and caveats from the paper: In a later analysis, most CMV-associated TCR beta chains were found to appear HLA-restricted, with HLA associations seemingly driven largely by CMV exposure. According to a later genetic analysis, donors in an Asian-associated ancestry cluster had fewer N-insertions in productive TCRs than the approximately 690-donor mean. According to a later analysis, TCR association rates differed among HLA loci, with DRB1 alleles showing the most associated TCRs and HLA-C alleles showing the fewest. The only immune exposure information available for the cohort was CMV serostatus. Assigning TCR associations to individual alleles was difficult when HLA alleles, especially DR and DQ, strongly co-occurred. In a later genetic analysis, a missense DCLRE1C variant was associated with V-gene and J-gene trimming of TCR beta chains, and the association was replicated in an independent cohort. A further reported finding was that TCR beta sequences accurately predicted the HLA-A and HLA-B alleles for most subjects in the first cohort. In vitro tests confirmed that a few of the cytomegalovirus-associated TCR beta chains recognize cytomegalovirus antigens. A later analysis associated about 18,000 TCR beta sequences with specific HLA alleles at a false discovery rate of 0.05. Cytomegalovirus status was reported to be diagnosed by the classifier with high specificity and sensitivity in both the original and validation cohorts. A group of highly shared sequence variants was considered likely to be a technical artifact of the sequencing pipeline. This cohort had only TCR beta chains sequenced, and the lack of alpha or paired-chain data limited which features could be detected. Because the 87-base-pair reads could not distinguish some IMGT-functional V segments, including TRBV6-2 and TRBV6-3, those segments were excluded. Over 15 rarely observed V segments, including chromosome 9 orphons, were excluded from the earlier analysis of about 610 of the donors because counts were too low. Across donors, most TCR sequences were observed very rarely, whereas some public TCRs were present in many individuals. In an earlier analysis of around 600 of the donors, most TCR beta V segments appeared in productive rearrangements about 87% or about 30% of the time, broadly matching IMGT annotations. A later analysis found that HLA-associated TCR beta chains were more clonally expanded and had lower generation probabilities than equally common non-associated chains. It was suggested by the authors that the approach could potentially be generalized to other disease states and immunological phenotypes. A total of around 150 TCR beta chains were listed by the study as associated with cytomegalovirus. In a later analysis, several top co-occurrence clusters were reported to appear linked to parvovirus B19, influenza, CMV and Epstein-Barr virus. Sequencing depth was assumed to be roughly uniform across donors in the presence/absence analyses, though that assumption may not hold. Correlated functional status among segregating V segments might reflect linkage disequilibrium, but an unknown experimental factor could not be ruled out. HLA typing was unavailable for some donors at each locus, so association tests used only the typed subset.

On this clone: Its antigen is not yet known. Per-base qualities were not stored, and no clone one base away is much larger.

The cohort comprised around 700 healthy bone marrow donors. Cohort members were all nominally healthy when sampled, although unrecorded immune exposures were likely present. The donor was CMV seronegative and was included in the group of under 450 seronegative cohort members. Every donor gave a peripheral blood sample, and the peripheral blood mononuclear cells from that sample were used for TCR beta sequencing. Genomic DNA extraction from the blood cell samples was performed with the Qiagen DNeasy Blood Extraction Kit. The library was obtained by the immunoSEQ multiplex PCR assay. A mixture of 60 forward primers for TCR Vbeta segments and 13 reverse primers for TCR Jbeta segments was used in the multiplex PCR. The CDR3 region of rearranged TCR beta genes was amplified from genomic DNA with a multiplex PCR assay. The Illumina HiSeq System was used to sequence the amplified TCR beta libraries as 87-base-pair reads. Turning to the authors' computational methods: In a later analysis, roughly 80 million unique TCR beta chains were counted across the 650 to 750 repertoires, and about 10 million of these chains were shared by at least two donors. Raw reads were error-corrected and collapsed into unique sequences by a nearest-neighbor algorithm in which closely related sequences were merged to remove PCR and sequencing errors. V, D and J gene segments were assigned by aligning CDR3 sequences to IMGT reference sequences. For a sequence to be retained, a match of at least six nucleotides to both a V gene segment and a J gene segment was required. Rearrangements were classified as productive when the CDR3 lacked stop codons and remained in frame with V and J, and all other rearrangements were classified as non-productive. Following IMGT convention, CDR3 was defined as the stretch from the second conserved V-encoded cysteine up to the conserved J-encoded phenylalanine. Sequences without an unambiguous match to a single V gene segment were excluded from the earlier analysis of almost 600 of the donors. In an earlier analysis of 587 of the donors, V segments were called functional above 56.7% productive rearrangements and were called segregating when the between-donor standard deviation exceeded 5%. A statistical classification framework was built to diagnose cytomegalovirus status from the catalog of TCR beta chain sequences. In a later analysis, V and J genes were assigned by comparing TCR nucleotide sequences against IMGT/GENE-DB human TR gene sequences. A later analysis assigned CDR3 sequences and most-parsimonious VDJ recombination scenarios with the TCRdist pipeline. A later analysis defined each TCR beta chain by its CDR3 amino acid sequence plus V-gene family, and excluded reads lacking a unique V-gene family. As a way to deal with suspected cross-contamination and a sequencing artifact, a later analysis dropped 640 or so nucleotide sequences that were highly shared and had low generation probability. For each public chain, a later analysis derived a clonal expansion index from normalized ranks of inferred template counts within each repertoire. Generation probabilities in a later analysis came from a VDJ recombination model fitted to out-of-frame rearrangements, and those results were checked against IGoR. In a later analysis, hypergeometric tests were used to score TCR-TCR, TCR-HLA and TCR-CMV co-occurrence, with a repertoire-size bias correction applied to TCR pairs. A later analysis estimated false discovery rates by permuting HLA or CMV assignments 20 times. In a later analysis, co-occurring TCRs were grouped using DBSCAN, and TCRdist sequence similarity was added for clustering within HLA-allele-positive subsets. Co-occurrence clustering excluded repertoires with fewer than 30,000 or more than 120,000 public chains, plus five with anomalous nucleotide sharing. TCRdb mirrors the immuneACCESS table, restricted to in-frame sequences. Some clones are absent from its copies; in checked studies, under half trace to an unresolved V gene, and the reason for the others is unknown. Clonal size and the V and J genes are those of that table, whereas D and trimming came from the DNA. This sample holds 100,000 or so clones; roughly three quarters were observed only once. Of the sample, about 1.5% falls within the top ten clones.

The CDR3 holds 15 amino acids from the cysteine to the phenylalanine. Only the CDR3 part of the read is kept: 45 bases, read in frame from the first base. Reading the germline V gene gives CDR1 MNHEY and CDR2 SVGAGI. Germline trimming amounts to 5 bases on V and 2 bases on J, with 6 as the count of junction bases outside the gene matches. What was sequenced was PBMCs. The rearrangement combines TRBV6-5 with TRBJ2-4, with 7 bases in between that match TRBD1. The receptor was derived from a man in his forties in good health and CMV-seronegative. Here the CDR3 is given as CASSTDRDPKNIQYF. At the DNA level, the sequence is TGTGCCAGCAGTACAGACAGGGATCCCAAAAACATTCAGTACTTC.